This TCR beta chain derives from a study of cytotoxic CD8 clonotypes in ibrutinib-treated CLL. Across the study: Productive templates per sample averaged about 260,000; productive rearrangements, 94,082.

Whole-study results and caveats: T-cell clonality at baseline went above that of age-matched healthy donors and rose and fell with circulating CD8+ T-cell counts.

The CDR3 sequence is 15 residues long. Germline CDR1 is MGHRA and CDR2 is YSYEKL. Trimming pared 8 bases from V and 0 bases from J, leaving 14 bases between. A note on this clone: Its specificity is unknown.

Some clones are missing from TCRdb's copy, which holds only in-frame ones; the method was immunoSEQ multiplex PCR. The sample lists approximately 280,000 clones, 65% to 85% occurring once. The chain links TRBV4-1 to TRBJ1-3; D unclear. The source was PBMCs, collected at disease progression, from a patient treated with ibrutinib. The sequence derives from a human donor with chronic lymphocytic leukemia. CDR3 nucleotide sequence: TGCGCCAGCCGAGCCGTGGGTATCTCTGGAAACACCATATATTTT. This codes for CASRAVGISGNTIYF.